This TCR beta chain was found in a study of vaccination and CD4 T cells after COVID-19. Study in general: Two doses of either BNT162b2 or mRNA-1273 vaccine were given to participants. The study drew post-COVID samples a median roughly 99 days after diagnosis (range 35 to 161). Study findings and constraints: A nonsignificant rise from approximately 21 to 40 was seen in the median number of SARS-CoV-2-reactive clonotypes. Among reactive clones from convalescent patients, a median about 86% appeared only post-vaccination.

Details on this clonotype: The antigen is not known.

The germline V and J ends were trimmed by 1 base and 10 bases, with 15 bases remaining between them. The V gene's germline CDR1 is SGHVS and CDR2 FNYEAQ. The CDR3 length is 14 residues. One entry per CDR3 protein, called by TCRdb with MiXCR from the PCR reads. The top ten hold approximately 1% of the sample, which has fewer than 20,000 distinct CDR3 sequences, around 62% seen once. This chain joins TRBV7-6 and TRBJ2-3; D is perhaps TRBD2 (6 bases). The material was CD4+ T cells from blood, obtained before SARS-CoV-2 vaccination. This receptor was obtained from a human donor who had recovered from COVID-19. The CDR3 loop is CASSLGPYGTPQYF. CDR3 in DNA: TGTGCCAGCAGCTTAGGTCCCTATGGGACTCCGCAGTATTTT.